This T cell receptor (beta chain) originates from a study of monozygotic twins with inflammatory bowel disease. TCRdb re-called the 5' RACE reads; every CDR3 protein appears as one record, without DNA. This sample's clone table lists 300,000 to 450,000 distinct CDR3 sequences. The CDR3 loop spans 14 amino acids. Germline V gene data show CDR1 as DFQATT and CDR2 as SNEGSKA (reference sequence). The clonotype comes from a human donor with ulcerative colitis or Crohn's disease, or a healthy co-twin of an affected twin (not recorded which). The source material was blood. The rearrangement uses TRBV20-1 and TRBJ1-1; TCRdb lists TRBD1, though no DNA is available to test this call. The CDR3 protein is CSGRQGAGNTEAFF.